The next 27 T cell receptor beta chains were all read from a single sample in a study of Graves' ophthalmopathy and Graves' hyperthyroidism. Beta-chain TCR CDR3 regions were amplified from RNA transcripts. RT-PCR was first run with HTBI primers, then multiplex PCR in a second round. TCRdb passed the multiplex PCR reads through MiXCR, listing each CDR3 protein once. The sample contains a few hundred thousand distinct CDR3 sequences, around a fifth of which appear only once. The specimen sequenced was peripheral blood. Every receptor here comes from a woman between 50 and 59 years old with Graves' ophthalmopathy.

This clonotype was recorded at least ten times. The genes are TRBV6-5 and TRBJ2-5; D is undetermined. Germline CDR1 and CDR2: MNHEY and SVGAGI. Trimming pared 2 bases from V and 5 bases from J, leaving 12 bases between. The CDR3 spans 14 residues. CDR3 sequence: CASSYVASRETQYF. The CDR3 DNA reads TGTGCCAGCAGTTACGTGGCTTCCAGGGAGACCCAGTACTTC.

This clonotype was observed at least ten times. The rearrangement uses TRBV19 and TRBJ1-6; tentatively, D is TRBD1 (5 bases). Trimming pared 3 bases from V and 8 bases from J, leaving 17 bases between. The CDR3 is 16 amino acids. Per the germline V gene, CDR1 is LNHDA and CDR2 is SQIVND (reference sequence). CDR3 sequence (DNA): TGTGCCAGTAGTATGTGGCAGGGCGCCCCAGATTCACCCCTCCACTTT. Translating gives CASSMWQGAPDSPLHF.

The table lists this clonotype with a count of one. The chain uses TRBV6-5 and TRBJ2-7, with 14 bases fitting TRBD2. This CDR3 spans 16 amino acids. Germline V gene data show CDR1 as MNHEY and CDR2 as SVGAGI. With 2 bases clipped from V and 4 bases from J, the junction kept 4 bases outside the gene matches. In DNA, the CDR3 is TGTGCCAGCAGTTACGCGACTAGCGGGAGGGGGTACGAGCAGTACTTC. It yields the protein CASSYATSGRGYEQYF.

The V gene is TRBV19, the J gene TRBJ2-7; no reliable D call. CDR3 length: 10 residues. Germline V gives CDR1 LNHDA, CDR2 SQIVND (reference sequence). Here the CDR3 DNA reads TGTGCTGGCGGTTGGAACGAGCAGTACTTC. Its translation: CAGGWNEQYF.

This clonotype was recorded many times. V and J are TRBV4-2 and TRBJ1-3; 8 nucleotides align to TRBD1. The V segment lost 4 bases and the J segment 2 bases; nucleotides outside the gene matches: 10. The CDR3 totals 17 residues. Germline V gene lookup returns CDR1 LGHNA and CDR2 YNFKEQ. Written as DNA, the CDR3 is TGTGCCAGCAGCCGCCAACACCGGGACAGGCCTGGAAACACCATATATTTT. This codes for CASSRQHRDRPGNTIYF.

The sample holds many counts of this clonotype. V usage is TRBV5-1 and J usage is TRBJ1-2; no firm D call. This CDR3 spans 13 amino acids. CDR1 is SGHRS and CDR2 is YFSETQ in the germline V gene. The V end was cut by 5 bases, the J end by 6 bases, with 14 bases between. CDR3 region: CASSPLGRDGYTF. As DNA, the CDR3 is TGCGCCAGCAGTCCTCTCGGCCGGGATGGCTACACCTTC. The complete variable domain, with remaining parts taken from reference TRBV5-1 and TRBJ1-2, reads KAGVTQTPRYLIKTRGQQVTLSCSPISGHRSVSWYQQTPGQGLQFLFEYFSETQRNKGNFPGRFSGRQFSNSRSEMNVSTLELGDSALYLCASSPLGRDGYTFGSGTRLTVV.

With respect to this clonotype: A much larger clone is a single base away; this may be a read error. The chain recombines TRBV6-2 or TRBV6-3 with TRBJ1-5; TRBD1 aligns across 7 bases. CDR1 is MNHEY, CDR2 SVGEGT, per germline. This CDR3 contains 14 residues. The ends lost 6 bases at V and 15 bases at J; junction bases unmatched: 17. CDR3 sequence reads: CASSRSAVRTGTHF. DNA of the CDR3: TGTGCCAGCAGCCGTAGTGCTGTGCGGACAGGAACGCATTTT.

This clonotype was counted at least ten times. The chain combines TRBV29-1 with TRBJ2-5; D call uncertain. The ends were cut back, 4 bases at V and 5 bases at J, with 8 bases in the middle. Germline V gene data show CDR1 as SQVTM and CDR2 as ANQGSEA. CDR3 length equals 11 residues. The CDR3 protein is CSVGFTETQYF. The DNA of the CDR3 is TGCAGCGTTGGATTTACGGAGACCCAGTACTTC.

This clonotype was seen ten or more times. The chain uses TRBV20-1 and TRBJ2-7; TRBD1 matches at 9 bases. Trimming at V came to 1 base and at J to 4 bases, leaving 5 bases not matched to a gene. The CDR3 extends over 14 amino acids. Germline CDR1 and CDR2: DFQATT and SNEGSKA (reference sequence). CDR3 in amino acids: CSARGWDRDYEQYF. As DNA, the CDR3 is TGCAGTGCTAGAGGGTGGGACAGGGATTACGAGCAGTACTTC.

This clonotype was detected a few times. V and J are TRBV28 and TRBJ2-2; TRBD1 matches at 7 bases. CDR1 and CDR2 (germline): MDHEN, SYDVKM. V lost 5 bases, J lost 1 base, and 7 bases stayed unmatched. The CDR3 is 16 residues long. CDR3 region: CASSTNRGVNTGELFF. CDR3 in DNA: TGTGCCAGCAGTACCAACAGGGGCGTGAACACCGGGGAGCTGTTTTTT.

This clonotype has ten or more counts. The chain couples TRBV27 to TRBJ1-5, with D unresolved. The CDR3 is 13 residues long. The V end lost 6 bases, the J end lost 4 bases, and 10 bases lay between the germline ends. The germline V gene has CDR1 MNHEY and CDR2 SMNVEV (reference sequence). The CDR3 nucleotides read TGTGCCAGCAGGGGGAACCCTAATCAGCCCCAGCATTTT. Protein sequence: CASRGNPNQPQHF.

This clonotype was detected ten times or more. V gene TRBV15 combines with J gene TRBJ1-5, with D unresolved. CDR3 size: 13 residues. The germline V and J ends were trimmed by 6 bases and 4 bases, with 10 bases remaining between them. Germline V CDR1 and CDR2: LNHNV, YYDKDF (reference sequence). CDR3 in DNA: TGTGCCACCAGGGGGTTGGAAAATCAGCCCCAGCATTTT. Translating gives CATRGLENQPQHF.

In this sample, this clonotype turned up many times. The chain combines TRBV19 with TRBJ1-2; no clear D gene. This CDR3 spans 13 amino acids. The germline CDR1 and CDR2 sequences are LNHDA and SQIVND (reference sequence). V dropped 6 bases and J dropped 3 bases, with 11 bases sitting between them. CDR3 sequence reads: CASREVGDYGYTF. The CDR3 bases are TGTGCCAGTAGGGAGGTCGGGGACTATGGCTACACCTTC.

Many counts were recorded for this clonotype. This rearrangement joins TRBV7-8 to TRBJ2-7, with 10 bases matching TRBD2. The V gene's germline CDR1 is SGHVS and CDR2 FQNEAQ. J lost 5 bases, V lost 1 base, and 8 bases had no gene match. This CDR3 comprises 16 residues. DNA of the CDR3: TGTGCCAGCAGCTTAGTGTGGCTAGCGGGAGTAGACGAGCAGTACTTC. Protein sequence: CASSLVWLAGVDEQYF.

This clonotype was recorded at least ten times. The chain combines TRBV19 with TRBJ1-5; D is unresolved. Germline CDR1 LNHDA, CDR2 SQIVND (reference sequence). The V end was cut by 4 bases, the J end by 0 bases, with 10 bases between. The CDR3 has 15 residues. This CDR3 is CASSNAEDSNQPQHF. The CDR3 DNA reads TGTGCCAGTAGTAATGCGGAGGATAGCAATCAGCCCCAGCATTTT.

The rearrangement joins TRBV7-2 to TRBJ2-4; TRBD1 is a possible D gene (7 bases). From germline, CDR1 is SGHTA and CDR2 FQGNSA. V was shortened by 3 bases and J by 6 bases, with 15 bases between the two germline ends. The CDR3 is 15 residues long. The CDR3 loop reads CASSFGGNRGNIQYF. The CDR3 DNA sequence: TGTGCCAGCAGCTTTGGGGGGAACAGGGGAAACATTCAGTACTTC.

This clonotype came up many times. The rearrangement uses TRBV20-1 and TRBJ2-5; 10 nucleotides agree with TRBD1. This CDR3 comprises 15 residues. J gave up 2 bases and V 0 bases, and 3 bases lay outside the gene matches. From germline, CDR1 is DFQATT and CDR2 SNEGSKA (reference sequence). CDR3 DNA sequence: TGCAGTGCTAGAGAAGGGACAGGGGTACAAGAGACCCAGTACTTC. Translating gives CSAREGTGVQETQYF.

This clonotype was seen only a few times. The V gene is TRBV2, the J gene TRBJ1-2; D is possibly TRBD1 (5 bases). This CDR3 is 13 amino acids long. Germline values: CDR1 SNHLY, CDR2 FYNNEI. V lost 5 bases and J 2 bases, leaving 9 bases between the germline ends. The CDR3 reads CASSSRQNYGYTF. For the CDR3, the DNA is TGTGCCAGCAGTTCTAGACAGAACTATGGCTACACCTTC.

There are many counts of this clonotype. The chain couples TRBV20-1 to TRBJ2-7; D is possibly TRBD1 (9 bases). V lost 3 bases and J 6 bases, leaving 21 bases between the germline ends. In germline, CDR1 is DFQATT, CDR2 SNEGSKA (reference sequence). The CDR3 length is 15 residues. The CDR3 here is CSASGSGTGSREQYF. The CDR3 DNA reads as TGCAGTGCTAGCGGTAGCGGGACAGGGAGTCGCGAGCAGTACTTC.

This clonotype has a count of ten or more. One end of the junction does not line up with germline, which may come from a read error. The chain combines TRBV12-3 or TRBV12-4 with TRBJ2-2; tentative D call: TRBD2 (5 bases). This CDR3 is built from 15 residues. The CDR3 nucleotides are TGTGCCAGCAGTCCCCTTGGGAGTAACAGCGGGGAGCTGTTTTTT. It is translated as CASSPLGSNSGELFF.

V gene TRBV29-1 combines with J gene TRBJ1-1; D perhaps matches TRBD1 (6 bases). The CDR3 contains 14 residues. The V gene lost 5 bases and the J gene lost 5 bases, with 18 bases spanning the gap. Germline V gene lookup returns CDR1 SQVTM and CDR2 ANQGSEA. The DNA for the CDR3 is TGCAGCGTTTCTCCAGGGGCGTCGGAAACTGAAGCTTTCTTT. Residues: CSVSPGASETEAFF.

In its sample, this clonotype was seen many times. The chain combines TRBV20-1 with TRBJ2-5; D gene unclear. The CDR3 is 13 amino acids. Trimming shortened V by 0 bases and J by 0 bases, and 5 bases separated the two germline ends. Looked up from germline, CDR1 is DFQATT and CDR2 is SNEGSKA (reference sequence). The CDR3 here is CSAREGNQETQYF. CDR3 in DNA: TGCAGTGCTAGAGAGGGCAACCAAGAGACCCAGTACTTC.

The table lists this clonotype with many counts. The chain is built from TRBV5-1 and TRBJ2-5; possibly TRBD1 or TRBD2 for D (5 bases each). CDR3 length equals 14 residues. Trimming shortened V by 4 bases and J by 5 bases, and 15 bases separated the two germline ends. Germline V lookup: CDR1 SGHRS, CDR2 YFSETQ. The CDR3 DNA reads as TGCGCCAGCAGCACCGACAGTGAGGGGGAGACCCAGTACTTC. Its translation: CASSTDSEGETQYF.

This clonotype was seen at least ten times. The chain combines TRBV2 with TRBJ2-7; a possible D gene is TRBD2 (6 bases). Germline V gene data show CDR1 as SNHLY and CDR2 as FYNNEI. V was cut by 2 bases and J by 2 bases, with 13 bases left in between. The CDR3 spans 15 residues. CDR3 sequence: CASSETGEGTYEQYF. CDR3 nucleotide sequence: TGTGCCAGCAGTGAAACGGGAGAGGGGACCTACGAGCAGTACTTC.

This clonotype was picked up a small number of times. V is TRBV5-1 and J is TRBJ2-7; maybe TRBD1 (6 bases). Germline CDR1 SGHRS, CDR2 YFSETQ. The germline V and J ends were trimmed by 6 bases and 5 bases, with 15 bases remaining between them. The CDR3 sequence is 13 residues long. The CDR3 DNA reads TGCGCCAGCACCCTAGAGGGGGTCCACGAGCAGTACTTC. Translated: CASTLEGVHEQYF.

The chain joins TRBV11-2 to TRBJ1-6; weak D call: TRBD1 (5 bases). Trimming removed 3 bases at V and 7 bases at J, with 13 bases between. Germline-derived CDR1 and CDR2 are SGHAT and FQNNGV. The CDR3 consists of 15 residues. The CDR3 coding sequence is TGTGCCAGCAGCTTTCACCGGGACGGAAATTCACCCCTCCACTTT. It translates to CASSFHRDGNSPLHF.

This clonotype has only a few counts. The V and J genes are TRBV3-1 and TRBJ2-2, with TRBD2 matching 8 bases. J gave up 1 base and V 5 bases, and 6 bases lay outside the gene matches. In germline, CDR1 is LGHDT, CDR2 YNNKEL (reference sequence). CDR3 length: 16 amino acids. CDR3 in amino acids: CASSSTSGRNTGELFF. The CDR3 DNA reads TGTGCCAGCAGCTCAACTAGCGGAAGGAACACCGGGGAGCTGTTTTTT.